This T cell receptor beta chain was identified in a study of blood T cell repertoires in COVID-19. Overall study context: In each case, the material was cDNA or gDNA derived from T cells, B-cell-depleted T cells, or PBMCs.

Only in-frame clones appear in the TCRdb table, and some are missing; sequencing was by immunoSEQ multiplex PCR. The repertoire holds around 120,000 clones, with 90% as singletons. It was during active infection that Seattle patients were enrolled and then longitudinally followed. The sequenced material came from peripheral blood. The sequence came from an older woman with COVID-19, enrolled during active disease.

The CDR3 here is CASSPLGQADGNTIYF. In DNA, the CDR3 is TGTGCCAGCTCACCACTTGGACAGGCGGATGGAAACACCATATATTTT. The chain has TRBV18 and TRBJ1-3; 7 nucleotides agree with TRBD1. With V trimmed by 1 base and J by 3 bases, 6 bases remained unmatched. This CDR3 comprises 16 residues. The V gene's germline CDR1 is KGHSH and CDR2 LQKENI.